This T cell receptor (beta chain) derives from a study of technical replicates of blood from a few donors. The CDR3 runs to 14 residues. CDR1 is MNHEY, CDR2 SMNVEV, per germline (reference sequence). V trimming: 5 bases; J trimming: 7 bases; junction bases outside the gene matches: 6. This clone came up a few times. Sequenced by immunoSEQ multiplex PCR; TCRdb stores in-frame clones only, minus some. In the table there are about 78,000 clones, approximately 93% of which are singletons. This sequence originates from a human donor in good health. The chain combines TRBV27 with TRBJ2-2; TRBD1 aligns across 8 bases. Source material: T cells isolated from PBMCs. CDR3 residues: CASSAYRGVGELFF. The CDR3 nucleotides read TGTGCCAGCAGTGCATACAGGGGGGTCGGGGAGCTGTTTTTT.